Below are 10 T cell receptor beta chains sequenced from a single sample in a study of monozygotic twins with inflammatory bowel disease. Each CDR3 protein gets one entry in TCRdb, which reprocessed the 5' RACE reads and gives no DNA. The sample table includes roughly 320,000 distinct CDR3 sequences. The specimen was blood. These receptor sequences come from a human donor with ulcerative colitis or Crohn's disease, or a healthy co-twin of an affected twin (not recorded which).

The chain recombines TRBV6-2 or TRBV6-3 with TRBJ2-7; no DNA is available, so the TRBD2 call from TCRdb remains unchecked. This CDR3 comprises 15 residues. Germline V gene sequence: CDR1 MNHEY, CDR2 SVGEGT. The CDR3 sequence is CASTEGTSGVYEQYF.

This sequence joins TRBV5-5 and TRBJ2-5; the D gene TCRdb calls, TRBD1, cannot be checked with no DNA. In germline, CDR1 is SGHKS, CDR2 YYEKEE (reference sequence). This CDR3 has 15 residues. The CDR3 is CASSLVGTTQETQYF.

The gene calls are TRBV2 and TRBJ2-3; TCRdb picks TRBD2, but there is no DNA to check that call. The germline V gene has CDR1 SNHLY and CDR2 FYNNEI. The CDR3 is 14 residues long. CDR3 residues: CASSEGLSTDTQYF. The full variable domain, completed using reference TRBV2 and TRBJ2-3, is EPEVTQTPSHQVTQMGQEVILRCVPISNHLYFYWYRQILGQKVEFLVSFYNNEISEKSEIFDDQFSVERPDGSNFTLKIRSTKLEDSAMYFCASSEGLSTDTQYFGPGTRLTVL.

The chain links TRBV7-6 to TRBJ2-3. Germline CDR1 is SGHVS and CDR2 is FNYEAQ. The CDR3 runs 14 residues. CDR3 protein: CASSLVTRTDTQYF.

The chain couples TRBV19 to TRBJ1-5; the D gene TCRdb calls, TRBD1, cannot be checked with no DNA. Germline lookup yields CDR1 LNHDA and CDR2 SQIVND (reference sequence). The CDR3 contains 16 residues. The CDR3 loop is CASSRSRVSLDQPQHF. The full variable domain, with the rest looked up from reference TRBV19 and TRBJ1-5, is DGGITQSPKYLFRKEGQNVTLSCEQNLNHDAMYWYRQDPGQGLRLIYYSQIVNDFQKGDIAEGYSVSREKKESFPLTVTSAQKNPTAFYLCASSRSRVSLDQPQHFGDGTRLSIL.

This rearrangement joins TRBV20-1 to TRBJ1-5. Germline CDR1 is DFQATT and CDR2 is SNEGSKA (reference sequence). The CDR3 has 13 residues. CDR3 sequence reads: CSALPRIDQPQHF.

J is TRBJ2-1 and V is TRBV6-1; TCRdb's D call, TRBD2, is unchecked because there is no DNA. CDR3 size: 13 residues. Germline V gene data show CDR1 as MNHNS and CDR2 as SASEGT. The CDR3 here is CASSPGLVYEQFF.

The chain uses TRBV6-5 and TRBJ2-2; TCRdb calls TRBD2, which cannot be checked without DNA. The CDR3 has 17 residues. Germline CDR1 MNHEY, CDR2 SVGAGI. Here the CDR3 reads CASSYLTSGGPTGELFF.

V and J are TRBV9 and TRBJ2-1; the D call of TRBD2 rests on TCRdb alone, since no DNA is present to check it. CDR1 and CDR2 from the germline V gene are SGDLS and YYNGEE. The CDR3 spans 16 residues. The CDR3 is CASSDIRGGSPNEQFF.

This chain links TRBV27 with TRBJ1-3; the D call of TRBD1 rests on TCRdb alone, since no DNA is present to check it. CDR1 is MNHEY, CDR2 SMNVEV, per germline (reference sequence). The CDR3 is made up of 14 amino acids. CDR3 protein: CASSLILGADTIYF.